This T cell receptor (beta chain) was identified in a study of cytomegalovirus exposure and HLA in healthy donors. Study-level findings and limits: Some highly shared sequence variants likely arose as a pipeline artifact.

Germline CDR1 and CDR2: SGDLS and YYNGEE. The CDR3 loop spans 14 amino acids. Between the trimmed V and J ends, which lost 4 bases and 3 bases, there was a span of 14 bases. Comment on this clone: The target antigen is unknown.

PCR involved 60 Vbeta and 13 Jbeta primers. The method was immunoSEQ multiplex PCR; TCRdb's version includes in-frame clones alone and lacks a portion of them. The sample includes about 150,000 clones, less than 90% seen only once; the top ten take approximately 2.7%. The genes are TRBV9 and TRBJ2-7, with D possibly matching TRBD2 (6 bases). The sequencing input was PBMCs. This receptor was taken from a boy younger than 10 in good health and CMV-seronegative. CDR3 sequence: CASSLGTGYYEQYF. The CDR3 DNA is TGTGCCAGCAGCTTAGGGACTGGATACTACGAGCAGTACTTC.